The 32 T cell receptor beta chains reported below all come from one sample, sequenced in a study of CD4 T cells in relation to SARS-CoV-2 and coronaviruses. The unexposed donors gave CD4+ T cells in about 2010-2019, prior to COVID-19. The data were produced by immunoSEQ multiplex PCR, yet TCRdb's version contains in-frame clones alone and is incomplete. The sample holds under 65,000 clones, 80% to 90% seen once. The sample taken for sequencing was memory CD4+ T cells from PBMCs. Receptor source: a human donor in good health.

J is TRBJ2-7 and V is TRBV20-1; D is unresolved. V shed 8 bases and J shed 0 bases, with 8 bases lying between them. This CDR3 spans 11 amino acids. CDR1 is DFQATT, CDR2 SNEGSKA, per germline (reference sequence). The CDR3 spells CSSSPSYEQYF. CDR3 nucleotides: TGCAGTTCCAGTCCCTCCTACGAGCAGTACTTC.

The chain carries TRBV5-1 and TRBJ2-5; D may be TRBD1 (5 bases). Germline CDR1 is SGHRS and CDR2 is YFSETQ. CDR3 length: 15 residues. Trimming cost V 3 bases and J 2 bases, with 14 bases left between them. DNA of the CDR3: TGCGCCAGCAGCTCGTCAATGACAGAACAAGAGACCCAGTACTTC. Amino acid sequence: CASSSSMTEQETQYF.

Only one count was recorded for this clone. The chain is built from TRBV6-5 and TRBJ2-5; D tentatively reads TRBD1 or TRBD2 (6 bases each). The CDR3 has 13 residues. Germline lookup yields CDR1 MNHEY and CDR2 SVGAGI. V lost 0 bases and J lost 9, with 11 bases in between. This chain's CDR3 is CASSYSNREAQYF. Written as DNA, the CDR3 is TGTGCCAGCAGTTACTCGAACAGGGAGGCCCAGTACTTC.

The chain recombines TRBV19 with TRBJ2-5, with 7 bases lining up with TRBD1. This CDR3 has 15 amino acids. Unmatched junction bases numbered 7, after V lost 4 bases and J lost 2 bases. Per the germline V gene, CDR1 is LNHDA and CDR2 is SQIVND (reference sequence). The CDR3 loop is CASSTSGQLQETQYF. The CDR3 coding sequence is TGTGCCAGTAGTACCTCGGGACAGCTACAAGAGACCCAGTACTTC. Variable domain in full (rest from reference TRBV19 and TRBJ2-5): DGGITQSPKYLFRKEGQNVTLSCEQNLNHDAMYWYRQDPGQGLRLIYYSQIVNDFQKGDIAEGYSVSREKKESFPLTVTSAQKNPTAFYLCASSTSGQLQETQYFGPGTRLLVL.

This sequence joins TRBV30 and TRBJ2-4, with a weak D call TRBD2 (6 bases). CDR1 GTSNPN and CDR2 SVGIG come from the germline V gene (reference sequence). The CDR3 extends over 14 amino acids. Deletions cut 8 bases from V and 7 bases from J, with 21 bases between. The CDR3 nucleotides read TGTGCCGGGACCCTTGTCGGGAGTGAGAACATTCAGTACTTC. Amino acids: CAGTLVGSENIQYF.

This chain connects TRBV27 to TRBJ2-5, with 12 bases that match TRBD2. The tail of the sequence fits TRBJ2-7 better, so the J call may be wrong. This CDR3 comprises 14 residues. Germline loops: CDR1 MNHEY, CDR2 SMNVEV (reference sequence). CDR3 residues: CASRRLAGAYEQYF. CDR3 DNA sequence: TGTGCCAGCAGACGACTAGCGGGAGCCTACGAGCAGTACTTC.

The rearrangement joins TRBV28 to TRBJ2-7; 7 bases match TRBD1. CDR3 length: 13 amino acids. Germline CDR1 MDHEN, CDR2 SYDVKM. Losses at the gene ends were 5 bases for V and 7 bases for J; bases not matched to a gene: 8. The CDR3 is CASSPGQVGEQYF. The CDR3, as DNA: TGTGCCAGCAGTCCTGGACAGGTTGGAGAGCAGTACTTC.

V usage is TRBV18 and J usage is TRBJ2-1; 7 bases are shared with TRBD2. V trimming: 1 base; J trimming: 9 bases; junction bases outside the gene matches: 3. The length of the CDR3 is 13 residues. The germline CDR1 and CDR2 sequences are KGHSH and LQKENI. The CDR3 region is CASSPLTSAEQFF. CDR3 coding DNA: TGTGCCAGCTCACCACTTACTAGCGCTGAGCAGTTCTTC.

This clone was counted once. V and J are TRBV6-5 and TRBJ2-3, with 12 bases that match TRBD2. Germline V CDR1 and CDR2: MNHEY, SVGAGI. The V gene end was trimmed by 4 bases and the J gene end by 1 base; junction bases not matched to a gene: 3. This CDR3 has 16 amino acids. This CDR3 reads CASSSRLAGGTDTQYF. CDR3 nucleotide sequence: TGTGCCAGCAGTTCCCGACTAGCGGGGGGCACAGATACGCAGTATTTT.

This clone has a single count. The chain joins TRBV18 to TRBJ1-6; D is possibly TRBD1 (5 bases). CDR1 and CDR2 from the germline V gene are KGHSH and LQKENI. CDR3 size: 13 residues. Trimming removed 3 bases from V and 8 bases from J, with 8 bases in between. The CDR3 here is CASSPDNHSPLHF. The CDR3 nucleotides read TGTGCCAGCTCACCGGACAATCATTCACCCCTCCACTTT.

The genes are TRBV5-1 and TRBJ2-5; D ambiguous. The V gene lost 0 bases and the J gene lost 3 bases, with 6 bases spanning the gap. This CDR3 is 13 amino acids long. CDR1 SGHRS and CDR2 YFSETQ come from the germline V gene. CDR3: CASSLGPKETQYF. In nucleotides, the CDR3 is TGCGCCAGCAGCTTGGGACCTAAAGAGACCCAGTACTTC.

This chain connects TRBV19 to TRBJ2-1; 9 bases map to TRBD1. The CDR3 covers 14 residues. Germline V CDR1 and CDR2: LNHDA, SQIVND (reference sequence). V lost 6 bases, J lost 8 bases, and 8 bases stayed unmatched. This chain's CDR3 is CASRAQGARDEQFF. The CDR3 DNA sequence: TGTGCCAGTAGGGCACAGGGGGCTAGGGATGAGCAGTTCTTC.

The genes are TRBV21-1 and TRBJ2-7; the D segment call TRBD2 is taken from the table without a DNA check. TRBV21-1 is recorded as a pseudogene. The CDR3 loop spans 16 amino acids. The CDR3 here is CASKPLILAGLYEQYF. The CDR3, as DNA: TGTGCCAGCAAGCCCCTGATACTAGCGGGTCTTTACGAGCAGTACTTC.

This chain links TRBV5-1 with TRBJ2-7; D not resolved. Germline-derived CDR1 and CDR2 are SGHRS and YFSETQ. The CDR3 covers 13 residues. V lost 4 bases and J lost 2, with 10 bases in between. CDR3 amino acids: CASSGSAPYEQYF. CDR3 DNA sequence: TGCGCCAGCAGCGGCAGTGCACCCTACGAGCAGTACTTC.

There are a few counts of this clone. This specimen includes other DNA sequences encoding the same CDR3. The chain recombines TRBV7-2 with TRBJ2-5; TRBD2 matches at 16 bases. This CDR3 has 19 amino acids. The V segment lost 5 bases and the J segment 6 bases; nucleotides outside the gene matches: 15. In germline, CDR1 is SGHTA, CDR2 FQGNSA. CDR3 sequence: CASSREGLAGGPMSQTQYF. The CDR3 DNA follows: TGTGCCAGCAGCCGCGAGGGACTAGCGGGAGGGCCTATGTCGCAGACCCAGTACTTC.

The rearrangement links TRBV3-1 (or the pseudogene TRBV3-2) to TRBJ2-7; maybe TRBD1 (7 bases). The V and J ends lost 5 bases and 0 bases respectively, with 17 bases between them. The CDR3 runs 16 residues. The germline V gene has CDR1 LGHDT and CDR2 YNNKEL (reference sequence). The CDR3 region is CASSGSGQGGSYEQYF. The CDR3 DNA reads TGTGCCAGCAGCGGCTCAGGGCAGGGGGGCTCCTACGAGCAGTACTTC.

The rearrangement joins TRBV25-1 to TRBJ2-5; D gene uncertain. The germline CDR1 and CDR2 sequences are MGHDK and SYGVNS. CDR3 size: 12 residues. Trimming pared 1 base from V and 2 bases from J, leaving 2 bases between. CDR3 in amino acids: CASSESQETQYF. The CDR3 DNA sequence: TGTGCCAGCAGTGAATCGCAAGAGACCCAGTACTTC.

V is TRBV5-5 and J is TRBJ2-6; no clear D. V was shortened by 1 base and J by 0 bases, with 5 bases between the two germline ends. The germline CDR1 and CDR2 sequences are SGHKS and YYEKEE (reference sequence). CDR3 length equals 15 residues. The CDR3 DNA follows: TGTGCCAGCAGCTTGTCCCACTCTGGGGCCAACGTCCTGACTTTC. Translating it yields CASSLSHSGANVLTF.

V usage is TRBV19 and J usage is TRBJ2-1; TRBD2 agrees at 8 bases. V trimming: 8 bases; J trimming: 5 bases; junction bases outside the gene matches: 11. The CDR3 has 15 amino acids. Germline-derived CDR1 and CDR2 are LNHDA and SQIVND (reference sequence). As DNA, the CDR3 is TGTGCCAGTCGTAGTCATAGCGGGGTGAACAATGAGCAGTTCTTC. Translation: CASRSHSGVNNEQFF.

This chain links TRBV6-5 with TRBJ1-6, with a possible D match to TRBD1 (5 bases). The CDR3 runs to 13 residues. The germline V and J ends were trimmed by 6 bases and 6 bases, with 9 bases remaining between them. Germline V lookup: CDR1 MNHEY, CDR2 SVGAGI. The CDR3 sequence: CASRGRTNSPLHF. The CDR3 DNA reads as TGTGCCAGCAGGGGACGGACTAATTCACCCCTCCACTTT.

The gene calls are TRBV29-1 and TRBJ1-1, with D hard to call. Germline V gene data show CDR1 as SQVTM and CDR2 as ANQGSEA. This CDR3 comprises 15 residues. The V end lost 6 bases, the J end lost 0 bases, and 17 bases lay between the germline ends. The CDR3: CSVVPGKLMNTEAFF. The CDR3 region has the DNA TGCAGCGTCGTCCCGGGCAAGCTTATGAACACTGAAGCTTTCTTT.

In its sample, this clone was seen a few times. The chain uses TRBV15 and TRBJ1-5; 7 nucleotides agree with TRBD1. With 3 bases clipped from V and 0 bases from J, the junction kept 5 bases outside the gene matches. The V gene's germline CDR1 is LNHNV and CDR2 YYDKDF (reference sequence). This CDR3 is built from 16 residues. CDR3 sequence reads: CATSREDRVSNQPQHF. The CDR3 DNA reads TGTGCCACCAGCAGGGAAGACAGGGTTAGCAATCAGCCCCAGCATTTT.

CDR3 bases: TGTGCCAGCAGCCATACCGGGACAGCAAATTCACCCCTCCACTTT. Protein sequence: CASSHTGTANSPLHF. The chain joins TRBV4-2 to TRBJ1-6; 7 bases map to TRBD1. Looked up from germline, CDR1 is LGHNA and CDR2 is YNFKEQ. This CDR3 comprises 15 residues. The V gene end was trimmed by 3 bases and the J gene end by 7 bases; junction bases not matched to a gene: 6.

V and J are TRBV12-5 and TRBJ2-3, with unresolved D. CDR3 length: 11 residues. From germline, CDR1 is LGHNT and CDR2 FRNRAP. Trimming pared 6 bases from V and 2 bases from J, leaving 3 bases between. CDR3 sequence reads: CASGDTDTQYF. The CDR3 bases are TGTGCTAGTGGGGACACAGATACGCAGTATTTT. The whole variable domain, filled in from reference TRBV12-5 and TRBJ2-3, reads DARVTQTPRHKVTEMGQEVTMRCQPILGHNTVFWYRQTMMQGLELLAYFRNRAPLDDSGMPKDRFSAEMPDATLATLKIQPSEPRDSAVYFCASGDTDTQYFGPGTRLTVL.

The chain uses TRBV5-4 and TRBJ2-5, with TRBD2 identical over 7 bases. Germline CDR1 and CDR2: SGHNT and YYREEE (reference sequence). The length of the CDR3 is 15 residues. The V and J ends lost 2 bases and 4 bases, in that order; junction bases with no gene match: 8. CDR3 sequence: CASSFFSSGGETQYF. Here the CDR3 DNA reads TGTGCCAGCAGCTTTTTTTCTAGCGGAGGAGAGACCCAGTACTTC. Complete variable domain (other parts from reference TRBV5-4 and TRBJ2-5): ETGVTQSPTHLIKTRGQQVTLRCSSQSGHNTVSWYQQALGQGPQFIFQYYREEENGRGNFPPRFSGLQFPNYSSELNVNALELDDSALYLCASSFFSSGGETQYFGPGTRLLVL.

The chain employs TRBV23-1 and TRBJ2-7; 9 nucleotides line up with TRBD2. TRBV23-1 falls under the ORF class, with uncertain function. V lost 4 bases, J lost 0 bases, and 7 bases stayed unmatched. CDR3 size: 16 residues. CDR3 coding DNA: TGCGCCAGCAGTCGGTCGCGGGGGGGTAGCTCCTACGAGCAGTACTTC. It is translated as CASSRSRGGSSYEQYF.

The chain employs TRBV28 and TRBJ1-4, with a possible D match to TRBD1 (6 bases). V lost 5 bases, J lost 2 bases, and 15 bases lay in between. Germline CDR1 is MDHEN and CDR2 is SYDVKM. The CDR3 has 16 amino acids. The CDR3 nucleotides are TGTGCCAGCAGTGTAACGACAGGTCCGACTAATGAAAAACTGTTTTTT. This translates into CASSVTTGPTNEKLFF.

The table lists this clone with a count of one. The chain links TRBV5-1 to TRBJ1-5, with a weak D call TRBD1 (6 bases). Germline assignment: CDR1 SGHRS and CDR2 YFSETQ. The length of the CDR3 is 15 residues. With 3 bases removed from V and 2 bases from J, the gap between germline ends came to 12 bases. CDR3 residues: CASSWGAGGNQPQHF. CDR3 DNA sequence: TGCGCCAGCAGCTGGGGGGCAGGGGGCAATCAGCCCCAGCATTTT.

The CDR3 is CASSLSVRGSNEQFF. The CDR3 nucleotides read TGTGCCAGCAGCTTATCCGTTAGGGGGAGTAATGAGCAGTTCTTC. The chain joins TRBV13 to TRBJ2-1, with TRBD1 as a possible D gene (6 bases). From germline, CDR1 is PRHDT and CDR2 FYEKMQ (reference sequence). CDR3 size: 15 residues. V dropped 2 bases and J dropped 7 bases, with 15 bases sitting between them.

This chain connects TRBV3-1 (or the pseudogene TRBV3-2) to TRBJ2-5; D ambiguous. Germline V CDR1 and CDR2: LGHDT, YNNKEL (reference sequence). V lost 1 base and J 4 bases, leaving 4 bases between the germline ends. The CDR3 loop spans 12 amino acids. The CDR3 nucleotides read TGTGCCAGCAGCCAAGCCCGAGAGACCCAGTACTTC. Encoded protein: CASSQARETQYF.

This clone occurred once. The chain recombines TRBV25-1 with TRBJ2-1, with a tentative D call TRBD2 (7 bases). CDR1 and CDR2 (germline): MGHDK, SYGVNS. V gave up 8 bases and J gave up 2 bases, with 25 bases separating them. The CDR3 sequence is 18 residues long. In DNA form, the CDR3 reads TGTGCCAGCGCAAGGGGGGGAGGGACCGGTTTAGCCTACAATGAGCAGTTCTTC. This encodes CASARGGGTGLAYNEQFF. Filled out from reference TRBV25-1 and TRBJ2-1, the complete variable domain reads EADIYQTPRYLVIGTGKKITLECSQTMGHDKMYWYQQDPGMELHLIHYSYGVNSTEKGDLSSESTVSRIRTEHFPLTLESARPSHTSQYLCASARGGGTGLAYNEQFFGPGTRLTVL.

V gene TRBV18 combines with J gene TRBJ2-1; 8 positions match TRBD1. This CDR3 contains 14 residues. V was clipped by 1 base and J by 8 bases; unmatched bases: 4. Germline lookup yields CDR1 KGHSH and CDR2 LQKENI. CDR3: CASSPHSGGYEQFF. The DNA for the CDR3 is TGTGCCAGCTCACCACATTCAGGGGGCTATGAGCAGTTCTTC.